This T cell receptor beta chain is from a study of blood T cell repertoires in COVID-19. Some clones are missing from TCRdb's copy, which holds only in-frame ones; the method was immunoSEQ multiplex PCR. The table includes about 150,000 clones, around 84% detected once. V lost 3 bases to trimming and J lost 4 bases; unmatched junction nucleotides: 10. CDR1 SEHNR and CDR2 FQNEAQ come from the germline V gene (reference sequence). The CDR3 is made up of 16 amino acids. The origin of this receptor is a woman aged 45-59 years in a cohort sampled during active or convalescent COVID-19. The V and J genes are TRBV7-9 and TRBJ1-2; 8 bases fit TRBD1. Sequencing was performed on peripheral blood. CDR3 nucleotide sequence: TGTGCCAGCAGCTTGGTGGCAGGGGGCGGCGGCTATGGCTACACCTTC. Encoded protein: CASSLVAGGGGYGYTF.